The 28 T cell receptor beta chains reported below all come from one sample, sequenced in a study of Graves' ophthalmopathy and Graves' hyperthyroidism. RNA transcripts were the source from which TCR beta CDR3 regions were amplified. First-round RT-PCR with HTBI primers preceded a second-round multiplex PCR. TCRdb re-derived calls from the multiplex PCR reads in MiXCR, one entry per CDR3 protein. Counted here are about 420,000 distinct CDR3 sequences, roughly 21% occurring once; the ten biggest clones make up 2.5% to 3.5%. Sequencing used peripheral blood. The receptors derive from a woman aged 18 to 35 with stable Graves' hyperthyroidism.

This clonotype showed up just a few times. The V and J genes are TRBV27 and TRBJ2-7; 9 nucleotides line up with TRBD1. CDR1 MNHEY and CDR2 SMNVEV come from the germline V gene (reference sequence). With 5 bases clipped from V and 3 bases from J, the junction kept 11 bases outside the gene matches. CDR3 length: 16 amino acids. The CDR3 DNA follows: TGTGCCAGCAGTCTATACCCCGGGACAGGGCTCTACGAGCAGTACTTC. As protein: CASSLYPGTGLYEQYF.

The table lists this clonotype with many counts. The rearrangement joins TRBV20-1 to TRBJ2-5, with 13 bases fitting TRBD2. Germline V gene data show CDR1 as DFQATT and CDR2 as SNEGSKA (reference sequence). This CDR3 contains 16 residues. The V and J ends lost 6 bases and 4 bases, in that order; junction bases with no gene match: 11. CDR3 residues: CSADNRLAGGIETQYF. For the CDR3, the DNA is TGCAGTGCAGACAACCGACTAGCGGGAGGCATAGAGACCCAGTACTTC.

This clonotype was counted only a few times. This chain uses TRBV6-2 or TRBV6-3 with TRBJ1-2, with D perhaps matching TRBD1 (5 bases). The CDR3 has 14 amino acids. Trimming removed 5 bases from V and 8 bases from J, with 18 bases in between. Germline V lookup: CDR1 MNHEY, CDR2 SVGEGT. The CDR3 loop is CASSRSPRGSGYTF. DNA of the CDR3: TGTGCCAGCAGTCGCAGTCCAAGGGGATCCGGCTACACCTTC.

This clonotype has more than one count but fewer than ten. CDR3 sequence (DNA): TGCGCCAGCAGCCAAGGTGGGGGGGATGGATTTAGTTCACCCCTCCACTTT. Protein sequence: CASSQGGGDGFSSPLHF. The V gene is TRBV4-1, the J gene TRBJ1-6; possibly TRBD1 for D (5 bases). Trimming pared 1 base from V and 9 bases from J, leaving 19 bases between. CDR1 MGHRA and CDR2 YSYEKL come from the germline V gene. The CDR3 length is 17 residues.

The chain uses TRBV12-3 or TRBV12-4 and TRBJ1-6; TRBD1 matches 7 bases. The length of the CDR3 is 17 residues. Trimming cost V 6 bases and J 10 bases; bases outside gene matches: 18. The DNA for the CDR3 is TGTGCCAGCAGGTCGACAGGGAGAGGGTTCGGGGAATCACCCCTCCACTTT. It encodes CASRSTGRGFGESPLHF.

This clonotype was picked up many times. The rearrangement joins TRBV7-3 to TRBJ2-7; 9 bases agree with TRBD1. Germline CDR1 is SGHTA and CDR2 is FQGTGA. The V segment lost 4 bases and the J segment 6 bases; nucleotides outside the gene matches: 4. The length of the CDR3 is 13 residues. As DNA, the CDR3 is TGTGCCAGCAGCTCCGGACAGGGGCTCGAGCAGTACTTC. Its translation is CASSSGQGLEQYF.

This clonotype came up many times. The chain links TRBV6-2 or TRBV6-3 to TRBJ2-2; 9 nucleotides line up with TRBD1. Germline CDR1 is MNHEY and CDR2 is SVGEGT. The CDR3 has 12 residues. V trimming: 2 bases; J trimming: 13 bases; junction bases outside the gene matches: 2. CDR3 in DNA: TGTGCCAGCAGTTACGGGGACAGGGCGCTGTTTTTT. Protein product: CASSYGDRALFF.

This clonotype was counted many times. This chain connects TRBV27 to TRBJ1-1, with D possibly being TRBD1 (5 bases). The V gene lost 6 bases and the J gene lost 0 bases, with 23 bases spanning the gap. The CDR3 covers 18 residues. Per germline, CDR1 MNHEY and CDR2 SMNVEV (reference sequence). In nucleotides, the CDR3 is TGTGCCAGCAGAAATGCCCACTATTCCGGGGCCCTGAACACTGAAGCTTTCTTT. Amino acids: CASRNAHYSGALNTEAFF.

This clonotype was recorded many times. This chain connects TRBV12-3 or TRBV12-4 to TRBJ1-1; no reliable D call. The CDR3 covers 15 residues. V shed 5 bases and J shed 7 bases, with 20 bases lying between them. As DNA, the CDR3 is TGTGCCAGCAGTACTCTAGCCTTTCCCCCTCGTGAAGCTTTCTTT. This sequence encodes CASSTLAFPPREAFF.

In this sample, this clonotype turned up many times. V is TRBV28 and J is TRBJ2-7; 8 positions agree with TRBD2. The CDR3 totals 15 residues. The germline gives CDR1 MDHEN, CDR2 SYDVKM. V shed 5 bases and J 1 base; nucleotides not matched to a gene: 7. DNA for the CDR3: TGTGCCAGCAGTCTTCTGGCGGGAGGTTCCTACGAGCAGTACTTC. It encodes CASSLLAGGSYEQYF.

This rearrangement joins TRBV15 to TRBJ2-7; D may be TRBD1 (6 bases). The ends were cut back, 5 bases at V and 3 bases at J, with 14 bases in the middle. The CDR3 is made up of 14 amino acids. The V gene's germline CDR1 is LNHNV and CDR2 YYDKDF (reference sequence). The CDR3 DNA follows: TGTGCCACCAGCGGCCCCAGGGACATCTACGAGCAGTACTTC. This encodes CATSGPRDIYEQYF.

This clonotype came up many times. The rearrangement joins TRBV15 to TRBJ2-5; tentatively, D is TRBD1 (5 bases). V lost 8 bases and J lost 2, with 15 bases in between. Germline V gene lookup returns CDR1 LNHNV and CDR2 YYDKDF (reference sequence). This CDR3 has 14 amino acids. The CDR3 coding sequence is TGTGCCACCGCTCAGGGCGTCTTACAAGAGACCCAGTACTTC. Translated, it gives CATAQGVLQETQYF.

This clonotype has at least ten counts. The CDR3 region is CASTWFYSYNSPLHF. In nucleotides, the CDR3 is TGTGCCAGCACTTGGTTTTACTCCTATAATTCACCCCTCCACTTT. The chain combines TRBV2 with TRBJ1-6; no clear D gene. Germline CDR1 and CDR2: SNHLY and FYNNEI. The germline V and J ends were trimmed by 7 bases and 0 bases, with 10 bases remaining between them. This CDR3 is built from 15 residues.

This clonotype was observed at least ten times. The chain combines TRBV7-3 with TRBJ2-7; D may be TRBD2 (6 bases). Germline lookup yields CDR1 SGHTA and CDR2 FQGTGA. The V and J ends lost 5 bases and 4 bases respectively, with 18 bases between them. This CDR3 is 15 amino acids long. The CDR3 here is CASSDTKSRGYEQYF. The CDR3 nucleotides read TGTGCCAGCAGCGATACAAAGTCTCGGGGGTACGAGCAGTACTTC.

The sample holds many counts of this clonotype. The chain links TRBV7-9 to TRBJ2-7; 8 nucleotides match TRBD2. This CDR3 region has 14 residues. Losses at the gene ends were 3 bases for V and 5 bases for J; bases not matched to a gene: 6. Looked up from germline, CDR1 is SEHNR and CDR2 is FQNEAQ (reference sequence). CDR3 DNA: TGTGCCAGCAGCTTCGGGACTAGGGGACACGAGCAGTACTTC. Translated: CASSFGTRGHEQYF.

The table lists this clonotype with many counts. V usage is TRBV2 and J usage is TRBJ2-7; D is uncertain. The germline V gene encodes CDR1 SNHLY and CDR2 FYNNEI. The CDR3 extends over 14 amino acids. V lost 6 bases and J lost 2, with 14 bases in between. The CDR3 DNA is TGTGCCAGCAGACTCTCAAGGGCCACCTACGAGCAGTACTTC. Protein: CASRLSRATYEQYF.

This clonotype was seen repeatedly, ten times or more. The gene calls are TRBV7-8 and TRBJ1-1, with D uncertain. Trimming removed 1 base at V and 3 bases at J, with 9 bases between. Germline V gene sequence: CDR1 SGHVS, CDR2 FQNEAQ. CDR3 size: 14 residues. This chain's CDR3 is CASSLESRDTEAFF. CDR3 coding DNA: TGTGCCAGCAGCTTAGAATCACGGGACACTGAAGCTTTCTTT.

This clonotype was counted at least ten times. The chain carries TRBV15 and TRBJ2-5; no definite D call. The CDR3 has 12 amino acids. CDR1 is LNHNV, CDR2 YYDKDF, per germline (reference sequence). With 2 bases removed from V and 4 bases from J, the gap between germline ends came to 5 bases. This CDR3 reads CATSRIRETQYF. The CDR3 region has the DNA TGTGCCACCAGCAGAATACGAGAGACCCAGTACTTC.

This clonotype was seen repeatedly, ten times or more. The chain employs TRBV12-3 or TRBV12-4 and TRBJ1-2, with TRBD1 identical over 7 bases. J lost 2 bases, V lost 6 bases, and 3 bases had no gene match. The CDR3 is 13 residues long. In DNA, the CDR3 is TGTGCCAGCAGACCGGGACAGAACTATGGCTACACCTTC. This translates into CASRPGQNYGYTF.

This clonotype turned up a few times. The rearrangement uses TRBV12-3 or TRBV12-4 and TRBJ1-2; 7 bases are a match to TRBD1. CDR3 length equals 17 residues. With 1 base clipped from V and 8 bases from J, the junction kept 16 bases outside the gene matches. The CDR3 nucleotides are TGTGCCAGCAGTTTAGAATCCGGACAGGTGTTCCTTGAGGGCTACACCTTC. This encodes CASSLESGQVFLEGYTF.

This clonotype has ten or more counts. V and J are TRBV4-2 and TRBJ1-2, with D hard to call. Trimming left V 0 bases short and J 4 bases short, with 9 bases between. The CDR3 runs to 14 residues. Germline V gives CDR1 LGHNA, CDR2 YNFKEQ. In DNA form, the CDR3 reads TGTGCCAGCAGCCAAGATTTGGGAAGCTATGGCTACACCTTC. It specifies CASSQDLGSYGYTF.

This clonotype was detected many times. CDR3 loop: CASSPFPGEVYQETQYF. In DNA, the CDR3 is TGTGCCAGCAGCCCCTTCCCAGGGGAGGTTTATCAAGAGACCCAGTACTTC. The chain uses TRBV5-6 and TRBJ2-5, with D perhaps TRBD1 or TRBD2 (6 bases each). Trimming cost V 4 bases and J 2 bases, with 21 bases left between them. Germline CDR1 reads SGHDT; CDR2 reads YYEEEE. CDR3 length: 17 amino acids. The full variable domain, in which reference TRBV5-6 and TRBJ2-5 provide the parts outside the CDR3, is DAGVTQSPTHLIKTRGQQVTLRCSPKSGHDTVSWYQQALGQGPQFIFQYYEEEERQRGNFPDRFSGHQFPNYSSELNVNALLLGDSALYLCASSPFPGEVYQETQYFGPGTRLLVL.

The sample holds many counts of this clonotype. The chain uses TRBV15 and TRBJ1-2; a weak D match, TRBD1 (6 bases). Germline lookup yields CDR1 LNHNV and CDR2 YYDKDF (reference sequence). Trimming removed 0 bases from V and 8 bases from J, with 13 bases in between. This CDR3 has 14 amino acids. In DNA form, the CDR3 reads TGTGCCACCAGCAGAGATAACAGGGCGGCGGGCTACACCTTC. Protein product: CATSRDNRAAGYTF.

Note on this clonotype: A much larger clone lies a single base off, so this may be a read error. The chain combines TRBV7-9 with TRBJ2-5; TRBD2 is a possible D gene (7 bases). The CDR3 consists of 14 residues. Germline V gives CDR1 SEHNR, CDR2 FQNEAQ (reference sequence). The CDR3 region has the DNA TGTGCCAGCAACCAGGGGAGGGAGCGAGAGACCAAGTACTTC. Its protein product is CASNQGRERETKYF.

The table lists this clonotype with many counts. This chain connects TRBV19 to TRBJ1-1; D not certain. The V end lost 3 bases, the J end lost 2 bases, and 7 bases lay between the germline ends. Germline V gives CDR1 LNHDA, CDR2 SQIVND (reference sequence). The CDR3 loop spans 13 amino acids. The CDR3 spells CASSISANTEAFF. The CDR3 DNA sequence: TGTGCCAGTAGTATCTCTGCCAACACTGAAGCTTTCTTT.

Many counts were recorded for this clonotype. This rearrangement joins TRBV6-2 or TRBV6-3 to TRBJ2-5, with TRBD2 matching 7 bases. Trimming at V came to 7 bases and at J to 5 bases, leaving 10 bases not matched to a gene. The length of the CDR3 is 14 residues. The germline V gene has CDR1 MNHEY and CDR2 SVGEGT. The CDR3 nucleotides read TGTGCCAGCAAGCGGGACGCCCATAAGGAGACCCAGTACTTC. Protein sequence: CASKRDAHKETQYF.

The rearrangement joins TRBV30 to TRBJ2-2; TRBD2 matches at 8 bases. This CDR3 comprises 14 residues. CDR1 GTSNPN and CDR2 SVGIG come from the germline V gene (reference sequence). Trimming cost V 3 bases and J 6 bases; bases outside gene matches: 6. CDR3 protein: CAWSRGGTAGELFF. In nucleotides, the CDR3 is TGTGCCTGGAGCCGGGGGGGTACGGCCGGGGAGCTGTTTTTT.

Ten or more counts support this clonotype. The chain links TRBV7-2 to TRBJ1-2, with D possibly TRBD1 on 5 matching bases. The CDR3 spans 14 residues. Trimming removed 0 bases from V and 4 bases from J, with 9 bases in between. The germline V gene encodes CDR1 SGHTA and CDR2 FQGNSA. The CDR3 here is CASSLAGDGYGYTF. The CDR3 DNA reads TGTGCCAGCAGCTTAGCAGGGGATGGCTATGGCTACACCTTC.